This TCR beta chain was captured in a study of OX40 agonist ivuxolimab in advanced cancers. About the research overall: Patients in dose escalation had liver, melanoma, kidney or head and neck cancers.

The ends were cut back, 2 bases at V and 6 bases at J, with 8 bases in the middle. The CDR3 sequence is 12 residues long. Looked up from germline, CDR1 is MNHEY and CDR2 is SVGAGI. Blood draws occurred at baseline, cycle 4 day 1, and cycle 7 day 1. TCRdb's copy holds only in-frame clones and misses some; the assay was immunoSEQ multiplex PCR. The sample includes some 94,000 clones, approximately 95% of them seen just once. This clonotype was sampled from an adult with an advanced solid tumor such as melanoma, head and neck, liver or kidney cancer. Sequencing used CD4+ or CD8+ T cells sorted from blood, obtained in a trial of the OX40 agonist ivuxolimab. The chain has TRBV6-5 and TRBJ2-7; D remains ambiguous. In nucleotides, the CDR3 is TGTGCCAGCAGTTACGACGGTGCCGAGCAGTACTTC. It encodes CASSYDGAEQYF.